This T cell receptor beta chain was captured in a study of blood T cell repertoires in COVID-19. About the research overall: Acute and convalescent COVID-19 specimens originated in the United States, Italy and Spain.

Original analysis: Scientists estimated how many nucleated cells there were by amplifying reference gene primers. Clones were read by immunoSEQ multiplex PCR, and TCRdb kept only the in-frame ones, dropping some. V and J calls and clone size are given by that table; D and trimming were obtained from the DNA. The sample includes roughly 200,000 clones, about nine tenths of them seen just once. Germline CDR1 is MDHEN and CDR2 is SYDVKM. The V end was cut by 5 bases, the J end by 0 bases, with 8 bases between. The CDR3 extends over 14 amino acids. The sample comprised PBMCs or T cells enriched from blood (not recorded which). The source of this sequence is a woman between 45 and 60 years old in a cohort exposed to, infected with or recovered from COVID-19 (not recorded which). This chain connects TRBV28 to TRBJ1-3; D not resolved. This CDR3 is CASSDTYSGNTIYF. In DNA, the CDR3 is TGTGCCAGCAGTGACACATACTCTGGAAACACCATATATTTT.